The 18 T cell receptor beta chains reported below all come from one sample, sequenced in a study of blood T cells in healthy people across ages. Using a J-beta primer mix together with a sample-barcoded 5' primer, a second PCR was run for about 7 to 12 cycles. TCRdb reanalysed the 5' RACE reads using MiXCR and keeps one entry per CDR3 protein. The sample holds hundreds of thousands of distinct CDR3 sequences, about three fifths seen once. Specimen: blood. Receptor source: a man aged 30 to 39 in good health.

This clonotype has just a few counts. V and J are TRBV12-5 and TRBJ2-6; the D gene is possibly TRBD1 (6 bases). CDR3 length: 18 amino acids. The germline gives CDR1 LGHNT, CDR2 FRNRAP. V shed 5 bases and J shed 0 bases, with 17 bases lying between them. CDR3 in amino acids: CASGQTNPDSSGANVLTF. CDR3 DNA: TGTGCTAGTGGTCAGACAAACCCGGACAGCTCTGGGGCCAACGTCCTGACTTTC.

Concerning this clonotype: The junction shows a germline mismatch at one end, possibly a read error. CDR3 nucleotide sequence: TGTGCCAGTAGCTCGGACCCGGGACTAGCGGGCTACAATGAGCAGTTCTTC. Amino acid sequence: CASSSDPGLAGYNEQFF. The rearrangement links TRBV7-2 to TRBJ2-1, with 12 bases matching TRBD2. This CDR3 is built from 17 residues. From germline, CDR1 is SGHTA and CDR2 FQGNSA.

J is TRBJ1-1 and V is TRBV12-3 or TRBV12-4; D uncertain. The CDR3 covers 13 residues. V was trimmed by 7 bases and J by 8 bases, leaving 17 bases between them. The CDR3, as DNA: TGTGCCAGCAATCTCCGCTGGGGAGGAGAAGCTTTCTTT. The encoded protein is CASNLRWGGEAFF.

The chain employs TRBV29-1 and TRBJ2-7, with D hard to call. Germline V gene data show CDR1 as SQVTM and CDR2 as ANQGSEA. This CDR3 region has 11 residues. The V end was cut by 4 bases, the J end by 3 bases, with 7 bases between. The CDR3 protein is CSVGHGYEQYF. In nucleotides, the CDR3 is TGCAGCGTTGGTCACGGCTACGAGCAGTACTTC.

The chain is built from TRBV20-1 and TRBJ2-7; 8 nucleotides align to TRBD1. The CDR3 loop spans 14 amino acids. V dropped 3 bases and J dropped 7; count of bases not matched to a gene: 11. Germline values: CDR1 DFQATT, CDR2 SNEGSKA (reference sequence). The CDR3 region is CSARDWTGPNEQYF. The CDR3 DNA is TGCAGTGCTAGGGACTGGACAGGGCCCAATGAGCAGTACTTC.

This clonotype was recorded a few times. The genes are TRBV20-1 and TRBJ2-5, with 16 bases lining up with TRBD2. After removal of 3 bases from V and 9 bases from J, the junction contained 4 bases not matched to a gene. This CDR3 is built from 14 residues. Germline CDR1 DFQATT, CDR2 SNEGSKA (reference sequence). CDR3 sequence: CSASVGLAGGAQYF. In DNA form, the CDR3 reads TGCAGTGCTAGTGTGGGACTAGCGGGAGGGGCCCAGTACTTC.

The V call is TRBV15, the J call TRBJ1-5; the match to TRBD1 covers 7 bases. V lost 9 bases and J lost 6; bases outside the gene matches: 11. Germline assignment: CDR1 LNHNV and CDR2 YYDKDF (reference sequence). This CDR3 region has 14 residues. The CDR3 loop is CATADRELAQPQHF. The CDR3 region has the DNA TGTGCCACGGCCGACAGGGAACTTGCTCAGCCCCAGCATTTT.

The J gene is TRBJ2-7, the V gene TRBV7-9; 8 nucleotides align to TRBD1. Unmatched junction bases numbered 4, after V lost 1 base and J lost 5 bases. CDR1 is SEHNR and CDR2 is FQNEAQ in the germline V gene (reference sequence). CDR3 length: 14 amino acids. The CDR3 coding sequence is TGTGCCAGCAGCTTAGTAGAACAGGGGGACGAGCAGTACTTC. This encodes CASSLVEQGDEQYF.

On this clonotype itself: The missing conserved phenylalanine or tryptophan at the end of this CDR3 makes a read error likely. Because the CDR3's place on the DNA is in doubt, the DNA is left out and the CDR3 is given as listed by TCRdb. The V gene is TRBV7-9, the J gene TRBJ2-1; the table's D call, TRBD2, has no DNA check behind it. In germline, CDR1 is SEHNR, CDR2 FQNEAQ (reference sequence). The CDR3 has 16 amino acids, counting both end residues. The CDR3 sequence is CASSALADTTHNEQFI.

The table lists this clonotype with a few counts. J is TRBJ2-7 and V is TRBV29-1; 7 bases are a match to TRBD1. V lost 7 bases, J lost 4 bases, and 13 bases stayed unmatched. From germline, CDR1 is SQVTM and CDR2 ANQGSEA. This CDR3 has 14 amino acids. CDR3 DNA: TGCAGCGAACAGTACGGGACAGTCAATTACGAGCAGTACTTC. It encodes CSEQYGTVNYEQYF.

V gene TRBV20-1 combines with J gene TRBJ2-3; D possibly matches TRBD1 or TRBD2 (6 bases each). Germline V gene lookup returns CDR1 DFQATT and CDR2 SNEGSKA (reference sequence). V shed 4 bases and J shed 2 bases, with 13 bases lying between them. The CDR3 is 14 amino acids. CDR3 bases: TGCAGTGCTATGGGGGGCCAGGACACAGATACGCAGTATTTT. Its translation is CSAMGGQDTDTQYF.

CDR3: CASSFRGELTDTQYF. The CDR3 nucleotides are TGCGCCAGCAGCTTCAGAGGCGAACTCACAGATACGCAGTATTTT. This chain links TRBV5-1 with TRBJ2-3, with unresolved D. V lost 2 bases and J lost 2, with 12 bases in between. Looked up from germline, CDR1 is SGHRS and CDR2 is YFSETQ. This CDR3 region has 15 residues. Filled out from reference TRBV5-1 and TRBJ2-3, the complete variable domain reads KAGVTQTPRYLIKTRGQQVTLSCSPISGHRSVSWYQQTPGQGLQFLFEYFSETQRNKGNFPGRFSGRQFSNSRSEMNVSTLELGDSALYLCASSFRGELTDTQYFGPGTRLTVL.

V usage is TRBV7-9 and J usage is TRBJ2-7; D gene ambiguous. The CDR3 length is 13 residues. Germline V gene lookup returns CDR1 SEHNR and CDR2 FQNEAQ (reference sequence). V lost 1 base and J lost 3, with 7 bases in between. The CDR3 sequence: CASSLVGFYEQYF. The CDR3 DNA is TGTGCCAGCAGCTTAGTCGGGTTCTACGAGCAGTACTTC.

The CDR3 sequence is CASSEDGRGNTEAFF. In nucleotides, the CDR3 is TGTGCCAGCAGTGAAGACGGTCGAGGGAACACTGAAGCTTTCTTT. The chain couples TRBV6-1 to TRBJ1-1; D is undetermined. Trimming took off 1 base at V and 1 base at J, with 10 bases between the two ends. CDR1 and CDR2 (germline): MNHNS, SASEGT. CDR3 length: 15 amino acids.

The V and J genes are TRBV28 and TRBJ2-1; 11 bases align to TRBD2. With V trimmed by 6 bases and J by 2 bases, 6 bases remained unmatched. Germline V lookup: CDR1 MDHEN, CDR2 SYDVKM. The CDR3 length is 16 residues. The CDR3, as DNA: TGTGCCAGCAGCCGCAGACTAGCGGGACCCTACAATGAGCAGTTCTTC. Amino acids: CASSRRLAGPYNEQFF.

Only a few counts were recorded for this clonotype. V is TRBV9 and J is TRBJ2-5; D may be TRBD1 (6 bases). CDR1 SGDLS and CDR2 YYNGEE come from the germline V gene. The CDR3 has 15 residues. V lost 0 bases and J 4 bases, leaving 13 bases between the germline ends. CDR3 region: CASSVGLTGTETQYF. The CDR3 nucleotides are TGTGCCAGCAGCGTAGGGCTGACAGGTACAGAGACCCAGTACTTC.

This clonotype is a singleton in its sample. The chain couples TRBV6-6 to TRBJ2-1; D is perhaps TRBD1 or TRBD2 (5 bases each). Trimming took off 8 bases at V and 0 bases at J, with 14 bases between the two ends. Germline loops: CDR1 MNHNY, CDR2 SVGAGI (reference sequence). This CDR3 is built from 15 residues. CDR3 amino acids: CASRPGTTSYNEQFF. The DNA of the CDR3 is TGTGCCAGCCGCCCGGGGACGACCTCCTACAATGAGCAGTTCTTC.

This chain uses TRBV6-4 with TRBJ1-1, with 11 bases matching TRBD1. Germline-derived CDR1 and CDR2 are MRHNA and SNTAGT. This CDR3 has 17 amino acids. V shed 5 bases and J 0 bases; nucleotides not matched to a gene: 8. As DNA, the CDR3 is TGTGCCAGCAGTCCCTCCGGGACAGGGGGGCTGAACACTGAAGCTTTCTTT. Protein sequence: CASSPSGTGGLNTEAFF.